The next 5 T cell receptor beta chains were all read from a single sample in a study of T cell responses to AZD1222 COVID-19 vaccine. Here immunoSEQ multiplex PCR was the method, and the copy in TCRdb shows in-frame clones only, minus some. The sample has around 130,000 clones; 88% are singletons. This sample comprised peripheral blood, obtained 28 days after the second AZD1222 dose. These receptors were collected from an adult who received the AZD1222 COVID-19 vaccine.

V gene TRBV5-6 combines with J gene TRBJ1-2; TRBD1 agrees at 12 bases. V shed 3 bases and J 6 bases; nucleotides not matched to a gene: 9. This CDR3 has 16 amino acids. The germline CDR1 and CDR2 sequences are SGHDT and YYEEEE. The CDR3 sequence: CASSYIGTGGADGYTF. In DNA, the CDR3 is TGTGCCAGCAGCTATATCGGGACAGGGGGCGCAGATGGCTACACCTTC.

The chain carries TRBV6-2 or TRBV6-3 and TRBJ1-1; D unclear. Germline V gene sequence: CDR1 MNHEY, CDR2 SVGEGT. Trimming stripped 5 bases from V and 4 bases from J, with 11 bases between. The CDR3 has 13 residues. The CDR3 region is CASSKESGTEAFF. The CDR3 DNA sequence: TGTGCCAGCAGTAAGGAGTCGGGCACTGAAGCTTTCTTT.

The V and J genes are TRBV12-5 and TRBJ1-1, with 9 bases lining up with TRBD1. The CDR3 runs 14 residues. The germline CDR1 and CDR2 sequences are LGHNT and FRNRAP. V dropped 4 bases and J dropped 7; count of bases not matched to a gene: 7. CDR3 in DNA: TGTGCTAGTGGTTCGGGGACAGGGCCACTTGAAGCTTTCTTT. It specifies CASGSGTGPLEAFF.

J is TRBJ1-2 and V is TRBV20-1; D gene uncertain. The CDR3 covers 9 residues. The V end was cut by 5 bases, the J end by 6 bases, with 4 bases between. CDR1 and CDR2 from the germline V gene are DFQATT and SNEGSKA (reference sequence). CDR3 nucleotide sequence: TGCAGTGCTTATGATGGCTACACCTTC. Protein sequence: CSAYDGYTF.

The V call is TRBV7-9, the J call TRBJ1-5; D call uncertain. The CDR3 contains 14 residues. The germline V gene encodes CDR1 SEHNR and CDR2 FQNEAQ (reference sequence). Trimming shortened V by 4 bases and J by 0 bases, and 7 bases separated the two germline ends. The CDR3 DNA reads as TGTGCCAGCAGCTCCGGGCTTAGCAATCAGCCCCAGCATTTT. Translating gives CASSSGLSNQPQHF.